This TCR beta chain was sequenced during a study of T-cell reconstitution after alpha-beta-depleted transplantation in children (TCRdb year 2016). Regarding the study in general: Using TCR repertoire profiling, the study quantitatively followed how T-cell immune reconstitution unfolded in children after TCRalphabeta/CD19-depleted allogeneic hematopoietic cell transplantation.

Including cysteine and phenylalanine, the CDR3 has 14 amino acids. Here the CDR3 DNA is all that survives: 42 bases in frame from base 1. The germline V gene encodes CDR1 DFQATT and CDR2 SNEGSKA (reference sequence). The V and J ends are trimmed by 5 bases and 2 bases, leaving 12 bases between them. The library was generated by PCR. Sequencing used an Illumina HiSeq 2500. To normalize quantification of the TCRbeta repertoire, the TCR libraries were built with molecular barcoding that relied on unique molecular identifiers. Clones were called with MiXCR by TCRdb after fastp trimmed the public reads at Q25, and only in-frame beta chains were retained. Here each entry gathers all rows of one CDR3 protein and keeps the most common genes and DNA. In this sample the table shows 600,000 to 700,000 distinct CDR3 sequences, approximately 17% of which occur a single time. The ten biggest clones cover 1.1% of the sample.

This clonotype was counted many times. Its antigen remains undetermined. Per-nucleotide qualities are absent, and no much larger clonotype sits a single base away. The source of this sequence is a human donor who donated a stem cell graft to a child with acute myeloid leukemia. The sequence joins TRBV20-1 to TRBJ1-4; too little of a D gene remains to name it. Sequenced here: PBMCs from the stem cell graft donor, sampled from the stem cell graft. The bases read TGCAGTGCTTCATACCCGGGGACTAATGAAAAACTGTTTTTT. The translation is CSASYPGTNEKLFF.